What follows are 27 T cell receptor beta chains derived from one specimen sequenced in a study of blood T cell repertoires in COVID-19. Sequencing was performed with immunoSEQ multiplex PCR; in TCRdb, only in-frame clones are kept and a portion is missing. Among some 370,000 clones listed, around four fifths were seen once. Sequencing was done on a sample of PBMCs or T cells enriched from blood (not recorded which). All receptors derive from a woman aged 45-65 years who had recovered from COVID-19.

The chain joins TRBV7-6 to TRBJ2-1; 8 bases are a match to TRBD2. The junction had 6 bases not matched to a gene; V was cut back by 3 bases and J by 2 bases. CDR3 length: 16 amino acids. The germline gives CDR1 SGHVS, CDR2 FNYEAQ. CDR3: CASSLGVGRAYNEQFF. The CDR3 DNA follows: TGTGCCAGCAGCTTGGGGGTCGGGAGGGCCTACAATGAGCAGTTCTTC. Based on the CDR3 plus reference TRBV7-6 and TRBJ2-1, the full variable domain is GAGVSQSPRYKVTKRGQDVALRCDPISGHVSLYWYRQALGQGPEFLTYFNYEAQQDKSGLPNDRFSAERPEGSISTLTIQRTEQRDSAMYRCASSLGVGRAYNEQFFGPGTRLTVL.

The CDR3 DNA reads TGTGCCACCAGCAGGGTAGGGGGGGGCAATCAGCCCCAGCATTTT. It is translated as CATSRVGGGNQPQHF. The chain joins TRBV15 to TRBJ1-5; possible D gene TRBD1, 6 bases. The CDR3 sequence is 15 residues long. From germline, CDR1 is LNHNV and CDR2 YYDKDF (reference sequence). V was cut by 3 bases and J by 2 bases, with 11 bases left in between.

This sequence joins TRBV5-1 and TRBJ2-1; TRBD1 agrees at 7 bases. Looked up from germline, CDR1 is SGHRS and CDR2 is YFSETQ. Trimming cost V 0 bases and J 9 bases; bases outside gene matches: 12. CDR3 length: 16 amino acids. The CDR3 loop is CASSLGQGIGRGEQFF. The CDR3 DNA reads as TGCGCCAGCAGCTTGGGACAGGGAATAGGACGGGGTGAGCAGTTCTTC.

This sequence joins TRBV4-2 and TRBJ2-6; TRBD1 matches 9 bases. Germline V gives CDR1 LGHNA, CDR2 YNFKEQ. This CDR3 is built from 21 residues. Unmatched junction bases numbered 12, after V lost 0 bases and J lost 0 bases. The CDR3 spells CASSQEWVGGQGSSGANVLTF. The CDR3, as DNA: TGTGCCAGCAGCCAAGAATGGGTTGGTGGACAGGGGAGCTCTGGGGCCAACGTCCTGACTTTC.

This clone has just a few counts. This chain joins TRBV5-5 and TRBJ1-1, with D perhaps matching TRBD1 (5 bases). Germline CDR1 and CDR2: SGHKS and YYEKEE (reference sequence). The V end was cut by 4 bases, the J end by 3 bases, with 19 bases between. The CDR3 has 16 amino acids. The CDR3 reads CASSLTDSVLDTEAFF. The CDR3 coding sequence is TGTGCCAGCAGCCTCACAGACAGCGTTTTGGACACTGAAGCTTTCTTT.

The chain recombines TRBV6-5 with TRBJ1-2, with a possible D match to TRBD1 (5 bases). The CDR3 covers 14 residues. CDR1 MNHEY and CDR2 SVGAGI come from the germline V gene. The V end lost 7 bases, the J end lost 4 bases, and 16 bases lay between the germline ends. Here the CDR3 DNA reads TGTGCCAGCACGGCGGGGCGCGGGGGCTATGGCTACACCTTC. It translates to CASTAGRGGYGYTF.

This clone was found a few times. The V and J genes are TRBV7-2 and TRBJ2-1; D gene unclear. V lost 6 bases and J 2 bases, leaving 8 bases between the germline ends. Germline-derived CDR1 and CDR2 are SGHTA and FQGNSA. The CDR3 has 13 amino acids. CDR3 nucleotides: TGTGCCAGCAGACCAACACCCTACAATGAGCAGTTCTTC. Residues: CASRPTPYNEQFF.

This rearrangement joins TRBV18 to TRBJ2-7, with TRBD1 matching over 9 bases. With V trimmed by 6 bases and J by 4 bases, 4 bases remained unmatched. Per germline, CDR1 KGHSH and CDR2 LQKENI. This CDR3 has 13 amino acids. The DNA of the CDR3 is TGTGCCAGCTCCATGACAGGGGGGTACGAGCAGTACTTC. It yields the protein CASSMTGGYEQYF.

The V and J genes are TRBV18 and TRBJ2-2, with 11 bases that match TRBD2. Germline values: CDR1 KGHSH, CDR2 LQKENI. V gave up 1 base and J gave up 6 bases; unmatched junction bases: 7. The CDR3 extends over 17 amino acids. The CDR3 DNA sequence: TGTGCCAGCTCACCACGTGCAACTAGCGGGAGTCCCGGGGAGCTGTTTTTT. It translates to CASSPRATSGSPGELFF.

The rearrangement uses TRBV27 and TRBJ1-2; unclear D gene. V was pared by 5 bases and J by 8 bases, with 12 bases between. CDR3 size: 12 residues. Germline-derived CDR1 and CDR2 are MNHEY and SMNVEV (reference sequence). The CDR3 region is CASSHPGYGYTF. CDR3 DNA sequence: TGTGCCAGCAGTCATCCCGGGTACGGCTACACCTTC.

The chain employs TRBV30 and TRBJ1-2; D possibly corresponds to TRBD1 (6 bases). The CDR3 extends over 13 amino acids. Germline CDR1 GTSNPN, CDR2 SVGIG (reference sequence). Trimming removed 2 bases at V and 0 bases at J, with 7 bases between. The CDR3 coding sequence is TGTGCCTGGAGTCGGACAGCTAACTATGGCTACACCTTC. It yields the protein CAWSRTANYGYTF. Full variable domain (outside the CDR3, taken from reference TRBV30 and TRBJ1-2): SQTIHQWPATLVQPVGSPLSLECTVEGTSNPNLYWYRQAAGRGLQLLFYSVGIGQISSEVPQNLSASRPQDRQFILSSKKLLLSDSGFYLCAWSRTANYGYTFGSGTRLTVV.

The CDR3 region has the DNA TGTGCCAGCAGCTTAGGTGGGACAGGGGTTTTTAGCAATCAGCCCCAGCATTTT. Amino acids: CASSLGGTGVFSNQPQHF. The rearrangement joins TRBV7-2 to TRBJ1-5; TRBD1 matches 10 bases. Germline trimming cut 1 base from V and 0 bases from J; bases unmatched to any gene: 6. The CDR3 has 18 residues. CDR1 and CDR2 from the germline V gene are SGHTA and FQGNSA.

The chain has TRBV9 and TRBJ2-4, with D possibly matching TRBD1 (6 bases). V lost 0 bases and J lost 8, with 12 bases in between. The germline gives CDR1 SGDLS, CDR2 YYNGEE. The CDR3 totals 14 residues. CDR3 in DNA: TGTGCCAGCAGCGTAGGGACAGCGAGAGACATTCAGTACTTC. Its translation is CASSVGTARDIQYF.

The chain is built from TRBV3-1 (or the pseudogene TRBV3-2) and TRBJ1-1, with D possibly matching TRBD1 (5 bases). There are 12 residues in the CDR3. CDR1 is LGHDT, CDR2 YNNKEL, per germline (reference sequence). The V and J ends lost 4 bases and 9 bases respectively, with 12 bases between them. Written as DNA, the CDR3 is TGTGCCAGCAGCCTGAGCGGGGGTAAAGCTTTCTTT. The encoded protein is CASSLSGGKAFF.

This clone came up once. J is TRBJ2-3 and V is TRBV7-2, with a weak D call TRBD1 (5 bases). This CDR3 has 13 residues. From germline, CDR1 is SGHTA and CDR2 FQGNSA. V was clipped by 4 bases and J by 6 bases, with 11 bases between them. The CDR3: CASSSQVPDTQYF. CDR3 coding DNA: TGTGCCAGCAGCTCACAGGTCCCGGATACGCAGTATTTT.

The DNA for the CDR3 is TGTGCCAGCAGCTTGACGGGTCAGCCCCAGCATTTT. Translated: CASSLTGQPQHF. The V gene is TRBV5-6, the J gene TRBJ1-5; D gene unclear. Germline loops: CDR1 SGHDT, CDR2 YYEEEE. The CDR3 loop spans 12 amino acids. V was clipped by 1 base and J by 6 bases, with 5 bases between them.

The chain is built from TRBV5-6 and TRBJ2-4; D possibly corresponds to TRBD1 (6 bases). The CDR3 runs to 15 residues. V lost 3 bases and J lost 0, with 10 bases in between. Per germline, CDR1 SGHDT and CDR2 YYEEEE. CDR3: CASSYRVLAKNIQYF. The CDR3 bases are TGTGCCAGCAGCTACAGGGTACTAGCCAAAAACATTCAGTACTTC. The full variable domain, completed using reference TRBV5-6 and TRBJ2-4, is DAGVTQSPTHLIKTRGQQVTLRCSPKSGHDTVSWYQQALGQGPQFIFQYYEEEERQRGNFPDRFSGHQFPNYSSELNVNALLLGDSALYLCASSYRVLAKNIQYFGAGTRLSVL.

The rearrangement joins TRBV2 to TRBJ2-1; weak D call: TRBD2 (5 bases). The CDR3 has 17 amino acids. V lost 4 bases and J lost 8, with 24 bases in between. CDR1 is SNHLY and CDR2 is FYNNEI in the germline V gene. The chain's CDR3 is CASSVSPGWVPGHEQFF. CDR3 DNA: TGTGCCAGCAGTGTCAGTCCGGGGTGGGTGCCAGGCCATGAGCAGTTCTTC.

This clone was seen a single time. V and J are TRBV5-4 and TRBJ1-1, with D possibly being TRBD1 (6 bases). The CDR3 length is 15 residues. Germline CDR1 SGHNT, CDR2 YYREEE (reference sequence). Deletions cut 4 bases from V and 2 bases from J, with 15 bases between. The DNA of the CDR3 is TGTGCCAGCAGCCCCTGGGGGCGGCCAAACACTGAAGCTTTCTTT. This encodes CASSPWGRPNTEAFF. The full variable domain, completed using reference TRBV5-4 and TRBJ1-1, is ETGVTQSPTHLIKTRGQQVTLRCSSQSGHNTVSWYQQALGQGPQFIFQYYREEENGRGNFPPRFSGLQFPNYSSELNVNALELDDSALYLCASSPWGRPNTEAFFGQGTRLTVV.

This clone was seen a single time. The chain links TRBV7-2 to TRBJ1-6, with TRBD1 matching over 8 bases. Germline trimming cut 6 bases from V and 9 bases from J; bases unmatched to any gene: 7. CDR3 size: 14 residues. CDR1 is SGHTA, CDR2 FQGNSA, per germline. Here the CDR3 reads CASSSDRVPSPLHF. The CDR3 DNA reads as TGTGCCAGCAGTTCGGACAGGGTACCTTCACCCCTCCACTTT.

The chain uses TRBV23-1 and TRBJ1-1; D might be TRBD1 (5 bases). TRBV23-1 is known as an ORF, though its function is uncertain. The V and J ends lost 0 bases and 4 bases respectively, with 21 bases between them. CDR3 size: 18 residues. For the CDR3, the DNA is TGCGCCAGCAGTCAATCGGGAGGGGTTAAGTGGGGTAGCACTGAAGCTTTCTTT. This codes for CASSQSGGVKWGSTEAFF.

This clone was seen a handful of times. V usage is TRBV7-9 and J usage is TRBJ1-5, with TRBD1 matching over 8 bases. V was clipped by 0 bases and J by 6 bases; unmatched bases: 10. CDR1 is SEHNR, CDR2 FQNEAQ, per germline (reference sequence). This CDR3 contains 17 residues. Written as DNA, the CDR3 is TGTGCCAGCAGCTTAGCGATTAGTACAGGGGGACTTCAGCCCCAGCATTTT. This encodes CASSLAISTGGLQPQHF.

Concerning this clone: Different DNA sequences within this sample yield the same CDR3. The chain links TRBV19 to TRBJ1-6; 9 nucleotides match TRBD1. Germline trimming cut 0 bases from V and 7 bases from J; bases unmatched to any gene: 4. The CDR3 has 16 amino acids. Germline CDR1 is LNHDA and CDR2 is SQIVND (reference sequence). The CDR3 nucleotides read TGTGCCAGTAGTATAGATCTGGGACAGGGAAATTCACCCCTCCACTTT. This codes for CASSIDLGQGNSPLHF.

The chain links TRBV20-1 to TRBJ2-3; unclear D gene. There are 12 residues in the CDR3. The V end lost 3 bases, the J end lost 4 bases, and 8 bases lay between the germline ends. Germline V gene lookup returns CDR1 DFQATT and CDR2 SNEGSKA (reference sequence). CDR3 coding DNA: TGCAGTGCTAGTCTCCTCCCAGATACGCAGTATTTT. It translates to CSASLLPDTQYF.

V gene TRBV12-5 combines with J gene TRBJ2-3, with 7 bases identical to TRBD2. Trimming took 1 base from V and 2 from J; bases not matched to a gene: 12. CDR1 and CDR2 from the germline V gene are LGHNT and FRNRAP. This CDR3 has 18 amino acids. The CDR3 spells CASGLAGRGLTFTDTQYF. The CDR3 DNA reads as TGTGCTAGTGGTTTGGCTGGGAGGGGACTTACCTTCACAGATACGCAGTATTTT.

V usage is TRBV6-5 and J usage is TRBJ1-2; D uncertain. V was shortened by 4 bases and J by 6 bases, with 18 bases between the two germline ends. This CDR3 has 15 amino acids. CDR1 and CDR2 (germline): MNHEY, SVGAGI. The CDR3 is CASSFTSNAADGYTF. The DNA for the CDR3 is TGTGCCAGCAGTTTCACCTCTAACGCAGCGGATGGCTACACCTTC.

The V and J genes are TRBV6-2 or TRBV6-3 and TRBJ1-2; TRBD1 aligns across 8 bases. The CDR3 totals 18 residues. V dropped 0 bases and J dropped 9; count of bases not matched to a gene: 18. CDR1 and CDR2 (germline): MNHEY, SVGEGT. The chain's CDR3 is CASSYSIIQQGDEDSYTF. CDR3 sequence (DNA): TGTGCCAGCAGTTACTCGATAATCCAACAGGGGGATGAGGACAGCTACACCTTC.